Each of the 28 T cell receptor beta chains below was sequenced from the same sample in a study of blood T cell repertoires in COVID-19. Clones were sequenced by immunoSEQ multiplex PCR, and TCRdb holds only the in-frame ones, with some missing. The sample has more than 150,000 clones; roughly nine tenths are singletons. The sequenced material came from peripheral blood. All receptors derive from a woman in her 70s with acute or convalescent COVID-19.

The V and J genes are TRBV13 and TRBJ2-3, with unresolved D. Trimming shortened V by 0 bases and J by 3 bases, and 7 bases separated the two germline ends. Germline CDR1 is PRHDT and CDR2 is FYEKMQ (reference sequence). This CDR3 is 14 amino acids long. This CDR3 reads CASSLGALTDTQYF. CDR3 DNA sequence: TGTGCCAGCAGCTTAGGAGCCTTAACAGATACGCAGTATTTT. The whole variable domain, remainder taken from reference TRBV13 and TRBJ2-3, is AAGVIQSPRHLIKEKRETATLKCYPIPRHDTVYWYQQGPGQDPQFLISFYEKMQSDKGSIPDRFSAQQFSDYHSELNMSSLELGDSALYFCASSLGALTDTQYFGPGTRLTVL.

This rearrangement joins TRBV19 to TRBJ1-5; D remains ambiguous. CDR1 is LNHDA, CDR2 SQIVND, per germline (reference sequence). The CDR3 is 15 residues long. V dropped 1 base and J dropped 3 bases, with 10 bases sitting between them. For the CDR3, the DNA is TGTGCCAGTAGTATAGGAAGCAATCTCAATCAGCCCCAGCATTTT. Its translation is CASSIGSNLNQPQHF.

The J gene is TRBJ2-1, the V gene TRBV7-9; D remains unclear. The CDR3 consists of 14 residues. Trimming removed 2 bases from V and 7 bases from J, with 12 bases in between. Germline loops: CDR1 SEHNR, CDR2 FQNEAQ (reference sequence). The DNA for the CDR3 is TGTGCCAGCAGCTTACCGGAGCCCCTGAATGAGCAGTTCTTC. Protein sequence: CASSLPEPLNEQFF.

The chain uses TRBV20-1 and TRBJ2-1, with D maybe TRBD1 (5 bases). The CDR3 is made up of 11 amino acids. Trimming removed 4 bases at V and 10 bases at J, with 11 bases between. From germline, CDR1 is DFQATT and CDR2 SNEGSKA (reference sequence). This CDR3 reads CSATQKGEQFF. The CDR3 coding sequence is TGCAGTGCTACTCAAAAGGGGGAGCAGTTCTTC.

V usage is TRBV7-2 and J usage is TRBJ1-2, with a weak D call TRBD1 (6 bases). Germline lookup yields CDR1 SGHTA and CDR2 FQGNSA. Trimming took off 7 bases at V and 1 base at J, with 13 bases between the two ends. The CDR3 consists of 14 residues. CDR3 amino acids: CASNRDGINYGYTF. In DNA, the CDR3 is TGTGCCAGCAACAGGGACGGGATTAACTATGGCTACACCTTC.

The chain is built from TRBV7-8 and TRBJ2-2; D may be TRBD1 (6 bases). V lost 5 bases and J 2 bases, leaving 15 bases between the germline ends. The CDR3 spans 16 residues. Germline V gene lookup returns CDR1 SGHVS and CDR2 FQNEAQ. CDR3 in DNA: TGTGCCAGCAGCCCGAGGGGACAACCAAACACCGGGGAGCTGTTTTTT. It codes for CASSPRGQPNTGELFF.

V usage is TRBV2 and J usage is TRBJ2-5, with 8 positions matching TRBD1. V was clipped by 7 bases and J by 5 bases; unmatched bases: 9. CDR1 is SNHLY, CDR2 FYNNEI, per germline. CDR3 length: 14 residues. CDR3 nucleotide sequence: TGTGCCAGCACCCGGCAGGGGGCGGGGGAGACCCAGTACTTC. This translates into CASTRQGAGETQYF.

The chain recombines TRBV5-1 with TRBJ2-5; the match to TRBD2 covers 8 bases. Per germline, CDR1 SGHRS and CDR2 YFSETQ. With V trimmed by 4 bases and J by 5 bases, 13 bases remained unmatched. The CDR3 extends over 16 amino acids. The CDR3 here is CASSPRGRGGMETQYF. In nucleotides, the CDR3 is TGCGCCAGCAGCCCCCGAGGCCGGGGGGGGATGGAGACCCAGTACTTC.

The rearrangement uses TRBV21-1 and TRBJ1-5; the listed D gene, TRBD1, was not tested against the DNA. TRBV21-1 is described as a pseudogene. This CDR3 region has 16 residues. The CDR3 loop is CASSKATRGMSQPQHF. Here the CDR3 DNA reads TGTGCCAGCAGCAAAGCCACCAGGGGAATGAGTCAGCCCCAGCATTTT.

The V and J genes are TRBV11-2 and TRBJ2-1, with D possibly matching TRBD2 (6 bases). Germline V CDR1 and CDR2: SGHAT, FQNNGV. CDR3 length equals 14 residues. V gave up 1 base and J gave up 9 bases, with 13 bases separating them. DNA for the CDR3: TGTGCCAGCAGCTTAGTATTAGGAGCGGGTGAGCAGTTCTTC. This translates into CASSLVLGAGEQFF.

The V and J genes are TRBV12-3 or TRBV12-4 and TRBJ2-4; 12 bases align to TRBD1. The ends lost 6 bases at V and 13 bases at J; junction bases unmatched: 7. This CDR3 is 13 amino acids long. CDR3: CASRGGQGARQYF. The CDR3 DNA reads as TGTGCCAGCAGGGGGGGACAGGGGGCCCGGCAGTACTTC.

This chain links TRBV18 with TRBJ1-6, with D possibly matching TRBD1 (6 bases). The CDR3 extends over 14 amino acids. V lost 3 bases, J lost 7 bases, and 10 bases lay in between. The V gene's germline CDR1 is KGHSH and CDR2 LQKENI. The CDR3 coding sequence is TGTGCCAGCTCACCTGACAGGCAAAATTCACCCCTCCACTTT. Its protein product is CASSPDRQNSPLHF. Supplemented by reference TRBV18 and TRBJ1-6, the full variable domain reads NAGVMQNPRHLVRRRGQEARLRCSPMKGHSHVYWYRQLPEEGLKFMVYLQKENIIDESGMPKERFSAEFPKEGPSILRIQQVVRGDSAAYFCASSPDRQNSPLHFGNGTRLTVT.

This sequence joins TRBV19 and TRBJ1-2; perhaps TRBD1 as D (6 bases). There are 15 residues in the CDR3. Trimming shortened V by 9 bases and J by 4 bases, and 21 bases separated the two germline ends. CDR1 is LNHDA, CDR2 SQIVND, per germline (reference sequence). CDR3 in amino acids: CASRPRDKGVYGYTF. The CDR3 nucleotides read TGTGCCAGCCGACCCCGGGACAAGGGGGTCTATGGCTACACCTTC.

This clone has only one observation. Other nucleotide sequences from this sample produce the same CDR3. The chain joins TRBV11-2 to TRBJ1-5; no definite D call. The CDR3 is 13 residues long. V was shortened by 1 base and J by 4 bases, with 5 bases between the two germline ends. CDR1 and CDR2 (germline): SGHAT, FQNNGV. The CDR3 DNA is TGTGCCAGCAGCTTAGTCGCGAATCAGCCCCAGCATTTT. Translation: CASSLVANQPQHF.

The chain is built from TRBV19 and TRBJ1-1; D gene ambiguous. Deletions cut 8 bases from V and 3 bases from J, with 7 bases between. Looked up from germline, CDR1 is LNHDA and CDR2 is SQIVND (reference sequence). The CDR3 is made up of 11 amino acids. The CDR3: CASHRDTEAFF. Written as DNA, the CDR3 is TGTGCCAGTCACCGGGACACTGAAGCTTTCTTT.

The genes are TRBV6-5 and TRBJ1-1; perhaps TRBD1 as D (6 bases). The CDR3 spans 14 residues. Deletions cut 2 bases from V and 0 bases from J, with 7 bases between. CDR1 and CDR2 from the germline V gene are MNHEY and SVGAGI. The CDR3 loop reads CASSYGQLNTEAFF. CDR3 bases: TGTGCCAGCAGTTACGGACAGTTGAACACTGAAGCTTTCTTT.

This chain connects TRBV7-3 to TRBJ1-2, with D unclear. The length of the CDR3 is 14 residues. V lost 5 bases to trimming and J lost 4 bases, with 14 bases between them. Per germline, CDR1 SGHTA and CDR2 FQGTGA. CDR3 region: CASSPSAVGYGYTF. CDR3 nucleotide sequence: TGTGCCAGCAGCCCATCTGCGGTGGGCTATGGCTACACCTTC. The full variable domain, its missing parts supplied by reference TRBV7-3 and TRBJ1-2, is GAGVSQTPSNKVTEKGKYVELRCDPISGHTALYWYRQSLGQGPEFLIYFQGTGAADDSGLPNDRFFAVRPEGSVSTLKIQRTERGDSAVYLCASSPSAVGYGYTFGSGTRLTVV.

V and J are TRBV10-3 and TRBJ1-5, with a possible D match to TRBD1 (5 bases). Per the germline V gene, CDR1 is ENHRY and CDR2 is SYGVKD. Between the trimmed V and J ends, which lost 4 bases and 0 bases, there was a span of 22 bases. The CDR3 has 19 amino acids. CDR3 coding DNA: TGTGCCATCAGTGTGGTGCTTGTCCTTCAGGGTAATAGCAATCAGCCCCAGCATTTT. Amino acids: CAISVVLVLQGNSNQPQHF.

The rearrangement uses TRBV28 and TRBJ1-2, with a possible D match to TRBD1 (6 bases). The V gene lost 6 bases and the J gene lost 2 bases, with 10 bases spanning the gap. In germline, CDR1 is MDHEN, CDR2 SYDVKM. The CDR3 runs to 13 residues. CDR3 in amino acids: CASSYQGNYGYTF. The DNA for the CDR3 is TGTGCCAGCAGCTACCAGGGGAACTATGGCTACACCTTC.

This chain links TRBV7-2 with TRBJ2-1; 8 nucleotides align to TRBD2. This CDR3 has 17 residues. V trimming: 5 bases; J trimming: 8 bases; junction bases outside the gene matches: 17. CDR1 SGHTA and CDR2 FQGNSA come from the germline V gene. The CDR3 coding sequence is TGTGCCAGCAGCGTAAACCTCGGGACTAGGGTTATCTATGAGCAGTTCTTC. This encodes CASSVNLGTRVIYEQFF.

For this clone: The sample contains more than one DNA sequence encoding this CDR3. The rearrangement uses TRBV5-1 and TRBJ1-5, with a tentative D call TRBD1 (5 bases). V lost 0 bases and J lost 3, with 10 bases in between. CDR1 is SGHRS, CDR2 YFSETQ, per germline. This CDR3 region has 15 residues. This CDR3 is CASSLGAGSNQPQHF. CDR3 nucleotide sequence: TGCGCCAGCAGCTTGGGGGCAGGGTCCAATCAGCCCCAGCATTTT.

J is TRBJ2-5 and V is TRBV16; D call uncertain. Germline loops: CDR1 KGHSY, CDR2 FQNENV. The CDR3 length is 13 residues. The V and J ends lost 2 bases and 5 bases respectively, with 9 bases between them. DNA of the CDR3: TGTGCCAGCAGCCAAACCTCGGTCGAGACCCAGTACTTC. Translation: CASSQTSVETQYF.

The CDR3 DNA sequence: TGCGCCAGCAGCCCAACTCAAGAGAACACTGAAGCTTTCTTT. Its protein product is CASSPTQENTEAFF. The rearrangement links TRBV5-1 to TRBJ1-1; D is unclear. V lost 4 bases and J lost 1, with 11 bases in between. In germline, CDR1 is SGHRS, CDR2 YFSETQ. The CDR3 has 14 amino acids. Full variable domain (remainder filled in from reference TRBV5-1 and TRBJ1-1): KAGVTQTPRYLIKTRGQQVTLSCSPISGHRSVSWYQQTPGQGLQFLFEYFSETQRNKGNFPGRFSGRQFSNSRSEMNVSTLELGDSALYLCASSPTQENTEAFFGQGTRLTVV.

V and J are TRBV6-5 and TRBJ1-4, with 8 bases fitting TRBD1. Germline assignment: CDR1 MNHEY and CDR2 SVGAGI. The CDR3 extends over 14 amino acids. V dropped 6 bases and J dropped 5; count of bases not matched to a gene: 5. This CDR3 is CASRGQGRNEKLFF. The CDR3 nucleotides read TGTGCCAGCAGAGGACAGGGAAGAAATGAAAAACTGTTTTTT.

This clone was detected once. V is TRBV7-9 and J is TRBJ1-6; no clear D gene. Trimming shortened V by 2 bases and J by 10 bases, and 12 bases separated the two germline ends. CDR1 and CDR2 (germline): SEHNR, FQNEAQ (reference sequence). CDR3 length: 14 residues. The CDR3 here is CASSLTGFGSPLHF. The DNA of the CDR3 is TGTGCCAGCAGCTTAACCGGGTTTGGATCACCCCTCCACTTT.

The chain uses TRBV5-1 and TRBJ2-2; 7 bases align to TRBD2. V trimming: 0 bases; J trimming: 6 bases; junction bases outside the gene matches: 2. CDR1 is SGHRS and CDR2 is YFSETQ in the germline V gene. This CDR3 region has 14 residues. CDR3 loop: CASSLAGGAGELFF. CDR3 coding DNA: TGCGCCAGCAGCTTGGCGGGGGGTGCCGGGGAGCTGTTTTTT.

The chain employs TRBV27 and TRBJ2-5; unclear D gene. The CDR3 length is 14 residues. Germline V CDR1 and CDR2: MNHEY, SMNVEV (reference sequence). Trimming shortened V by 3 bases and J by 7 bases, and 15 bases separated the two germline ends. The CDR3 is CASSFLDNKRTQYF. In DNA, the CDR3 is TGTGCCAGCAGTTTCCTTGACAACAAGAGGACCCAGTACTTC.

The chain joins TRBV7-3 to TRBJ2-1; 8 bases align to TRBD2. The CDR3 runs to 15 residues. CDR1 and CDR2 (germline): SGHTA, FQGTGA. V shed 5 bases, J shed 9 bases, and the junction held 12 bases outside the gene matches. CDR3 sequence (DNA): TGTGCCAGCAGCCCCTTAGCGGGGTCATTCGCTGAGCAGTTCTTC. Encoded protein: CASSPLAGSFAEQFF.